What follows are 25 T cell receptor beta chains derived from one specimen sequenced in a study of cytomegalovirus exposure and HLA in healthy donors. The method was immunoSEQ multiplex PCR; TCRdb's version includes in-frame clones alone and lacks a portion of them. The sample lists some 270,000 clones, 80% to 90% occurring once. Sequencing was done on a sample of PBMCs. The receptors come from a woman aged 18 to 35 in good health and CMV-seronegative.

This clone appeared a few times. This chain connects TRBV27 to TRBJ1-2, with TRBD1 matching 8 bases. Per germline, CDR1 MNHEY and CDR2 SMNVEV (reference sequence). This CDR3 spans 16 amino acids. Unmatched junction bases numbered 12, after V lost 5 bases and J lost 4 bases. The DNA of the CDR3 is TGTGCCAGCAGTATGACAGGGGAGGGGAAGGGCTATGGCTACACCTTC. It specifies CASSMTGEGKGYGYTF.

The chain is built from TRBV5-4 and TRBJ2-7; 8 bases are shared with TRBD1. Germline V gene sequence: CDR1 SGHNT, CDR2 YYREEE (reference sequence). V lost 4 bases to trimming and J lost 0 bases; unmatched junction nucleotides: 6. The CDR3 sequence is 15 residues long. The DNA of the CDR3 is TGTGCCAGCAGCCGGGGACAGGACAGCTCCTACGAGCAGTACTTC. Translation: CASSRGQDSSYEQYF.

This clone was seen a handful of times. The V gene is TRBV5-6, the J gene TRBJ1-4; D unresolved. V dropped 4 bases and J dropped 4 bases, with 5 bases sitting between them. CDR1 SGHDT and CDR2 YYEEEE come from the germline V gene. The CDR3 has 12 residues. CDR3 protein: CASSRVNEKLFF. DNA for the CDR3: TGTGCCAGCAGCCGGGTTAATGAAAAACTGTTTTTT.

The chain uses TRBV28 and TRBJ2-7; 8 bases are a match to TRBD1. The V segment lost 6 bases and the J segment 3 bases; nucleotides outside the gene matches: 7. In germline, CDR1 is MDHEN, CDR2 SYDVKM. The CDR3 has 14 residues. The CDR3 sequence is CASSRDRQIYEQYF. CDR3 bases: TGTGCCAGCAGCCGGGACAGGCAGATCTACGAGCAGTACTTC.

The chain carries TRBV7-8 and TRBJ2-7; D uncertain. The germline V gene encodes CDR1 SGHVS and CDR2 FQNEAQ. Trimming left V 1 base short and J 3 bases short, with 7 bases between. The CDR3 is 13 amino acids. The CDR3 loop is CASSLEVSYEQYF. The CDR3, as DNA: TGTGCCAGCAGCTTAGAAGTGAGCTACGAGCAGTACTTC.

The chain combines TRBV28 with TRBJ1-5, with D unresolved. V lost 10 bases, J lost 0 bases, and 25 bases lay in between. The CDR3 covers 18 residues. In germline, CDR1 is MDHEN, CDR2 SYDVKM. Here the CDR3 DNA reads TGTGCCACCAAAATCTACCGCGGGAGCAAATATAGCAATCAGCCCCAGCATTTT. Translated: CATKIYRGSKYSNQPQHF.

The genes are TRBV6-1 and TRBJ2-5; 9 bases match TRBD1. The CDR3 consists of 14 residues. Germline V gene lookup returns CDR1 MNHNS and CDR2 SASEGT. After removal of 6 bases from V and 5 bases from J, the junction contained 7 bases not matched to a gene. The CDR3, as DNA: TGTGCCAGCAGGACTGGGACAGGGAGCGAGACCCAGTACTTC. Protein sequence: CASRTGTGSETQYF.

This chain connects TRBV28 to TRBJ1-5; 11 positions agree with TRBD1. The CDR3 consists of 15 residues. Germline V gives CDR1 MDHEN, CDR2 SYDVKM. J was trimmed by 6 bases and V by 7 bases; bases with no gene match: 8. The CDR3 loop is CASTGQGEIGQPQHF. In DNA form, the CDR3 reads TGTGCCAGCACGGGACAGGGGGAGATAGGTCAGCCCCAGCATTTT.

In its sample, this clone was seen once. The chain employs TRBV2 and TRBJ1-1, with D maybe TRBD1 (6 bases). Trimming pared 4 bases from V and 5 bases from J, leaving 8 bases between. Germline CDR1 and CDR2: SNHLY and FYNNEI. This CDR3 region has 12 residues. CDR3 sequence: CASSVRGTEAFF. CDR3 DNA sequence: TGTGCCAGCAGTGTGAGGGGGACTGAAGCTTTCTTT. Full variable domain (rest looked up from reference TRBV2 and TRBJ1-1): EPEVTQTPSHQVTQMGQEVILRCVPISNHLYFYWYRQILGQKVEFLVSFYNNEISEKSEIFDDQFSVERPDGSNFTLKIRSTKLEDSAMYFCASSVRGTEAFFGQGTRLTVV.

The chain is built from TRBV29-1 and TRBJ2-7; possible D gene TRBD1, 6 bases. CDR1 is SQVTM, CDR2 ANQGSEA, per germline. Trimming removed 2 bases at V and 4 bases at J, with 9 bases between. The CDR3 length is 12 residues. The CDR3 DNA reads TGCAGCGTTGAAAGGCAGGGGTACGAGCAGTACTTC. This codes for CSVERQGYEQYF.

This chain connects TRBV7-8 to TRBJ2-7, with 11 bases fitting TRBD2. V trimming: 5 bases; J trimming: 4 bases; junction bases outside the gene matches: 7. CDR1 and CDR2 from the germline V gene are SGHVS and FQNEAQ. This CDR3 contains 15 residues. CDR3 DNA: TGTGCCAGCAGCCTTAGCGGGGGGGCCCCATACGAGCAGTACTTC. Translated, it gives CASSLSGGAPYEQYF.

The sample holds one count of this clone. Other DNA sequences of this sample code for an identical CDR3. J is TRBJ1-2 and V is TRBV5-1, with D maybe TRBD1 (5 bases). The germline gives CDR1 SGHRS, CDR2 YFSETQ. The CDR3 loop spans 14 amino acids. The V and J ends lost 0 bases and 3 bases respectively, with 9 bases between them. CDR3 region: CASSLADSYYGYTF. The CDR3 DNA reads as TGCGCCAGCAGCTTGGCCGACAGTTACTATGGCTACACCTTC.

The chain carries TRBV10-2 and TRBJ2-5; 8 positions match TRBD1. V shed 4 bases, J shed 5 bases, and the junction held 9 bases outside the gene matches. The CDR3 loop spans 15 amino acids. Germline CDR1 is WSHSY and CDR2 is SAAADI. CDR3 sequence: CASSGPTGVGETQYF. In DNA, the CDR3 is TGCGCCAGCAGTGGCCCGACAGGGGTGGGGGAGACCCAGTACTTC.

CDR3 DNA: TGCGCCAGCAGTGAGTCGGGGGGATCACCCCTCCACTTT. It specifies CASSESGGSPLHF. J is TRBJ1-6 and V is TRBV10-1; tentative D call: TRBD1 (5 bases). Trimming pared 0 bases from V and 10 bases from J, leaving 7 bases between. CDR3 length equals 13 residues. Germline CDR1 is WNHNN and CDR2 is SYGVQD (reference sequence).

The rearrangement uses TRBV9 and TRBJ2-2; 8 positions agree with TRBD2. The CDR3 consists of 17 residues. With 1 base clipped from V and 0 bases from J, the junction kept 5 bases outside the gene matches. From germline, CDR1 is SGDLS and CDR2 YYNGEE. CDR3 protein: CASSVSNSGANTGELFF. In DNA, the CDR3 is TGTGCCAGCAGCGTATCTAATAGCGGGGCGAACACCGGGGAGCTGTTTTTT.

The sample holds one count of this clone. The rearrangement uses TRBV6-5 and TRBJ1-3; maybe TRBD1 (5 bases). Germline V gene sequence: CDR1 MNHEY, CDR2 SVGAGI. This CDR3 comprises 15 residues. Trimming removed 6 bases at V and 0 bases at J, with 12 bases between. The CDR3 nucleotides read TGTGCCAGCAGCCCCAACGGGGGCTCTGGAAACACCATATATTTT. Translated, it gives CASSPNGGSGNTIYF.

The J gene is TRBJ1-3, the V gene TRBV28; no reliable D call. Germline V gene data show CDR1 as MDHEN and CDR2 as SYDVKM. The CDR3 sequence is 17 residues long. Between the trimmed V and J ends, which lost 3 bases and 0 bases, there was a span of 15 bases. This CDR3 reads CASSFRQWRISGNTIYF. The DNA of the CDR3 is TGTGCCAGCAGTTTCCGCCAGTGGCGGATCTCTGGAAACACCATATATTTT.

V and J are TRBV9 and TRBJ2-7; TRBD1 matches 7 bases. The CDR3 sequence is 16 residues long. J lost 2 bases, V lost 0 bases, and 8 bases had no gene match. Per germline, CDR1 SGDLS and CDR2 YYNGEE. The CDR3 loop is CASSVGSGTATYEQYF. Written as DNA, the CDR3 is TGTGCCAGCAGCGTAGGATCCGGGACAGCAACCTACGAGCAGTACTTC.

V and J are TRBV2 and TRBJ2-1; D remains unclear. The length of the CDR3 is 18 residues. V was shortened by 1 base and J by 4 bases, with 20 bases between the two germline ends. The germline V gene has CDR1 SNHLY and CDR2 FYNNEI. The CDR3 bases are TGTGCCAGCAGTGAAGGGAGTTTAGTGGCGTATGTATACAATGAGCAGTTCTTC. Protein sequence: CASSEGSLVAYVYNEQFF. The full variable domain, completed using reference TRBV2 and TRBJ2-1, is EPEVTQTPSHQVTQMGQEVILRCVPISNHLYFYWYRQILGQKVEFLVSFYNNEISEKSEIFDDQFSVERPDGSNFTLKIRSTKLEDSAMYFCASSEGSLVAYVYNEQFFGPGTRLTVL.

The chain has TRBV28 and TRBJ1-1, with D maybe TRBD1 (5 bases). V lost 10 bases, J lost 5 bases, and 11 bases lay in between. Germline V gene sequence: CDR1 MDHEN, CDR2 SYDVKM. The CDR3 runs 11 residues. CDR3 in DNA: TGTGCCACCGCAGGGATGACTGAAGCTTTCTTT. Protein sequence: CATAGMTEAFF.

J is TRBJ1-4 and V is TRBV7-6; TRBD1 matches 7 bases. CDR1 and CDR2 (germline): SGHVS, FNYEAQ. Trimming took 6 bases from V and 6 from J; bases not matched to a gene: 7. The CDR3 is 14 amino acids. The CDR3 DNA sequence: TGTGCCAGCAGGCGGACAGGTCTAGATGAAAAACTGTTTTTT. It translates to CASRRTGLDEKLFF. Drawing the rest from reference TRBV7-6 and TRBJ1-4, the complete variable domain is GAGVSQSPRYKVTKRGQDVALRCDPISGHVSLYWYRQALGQGPEFLTYFNYEAQQDKSGLPNDRFSAERPEGSISTLTIQRTEQRDSAMYRCASRRTGLDEKLFFGSGTQLSVL.

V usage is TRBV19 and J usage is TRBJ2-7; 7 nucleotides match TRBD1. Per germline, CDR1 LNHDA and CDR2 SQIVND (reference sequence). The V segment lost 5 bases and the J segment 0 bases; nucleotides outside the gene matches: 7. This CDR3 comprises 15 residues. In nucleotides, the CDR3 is TGTGCCAGTAGTCTAGGGGGCCTGAGCTCCTACGAGCAGTACTTC. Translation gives CASSLGGLSSYEQYF.

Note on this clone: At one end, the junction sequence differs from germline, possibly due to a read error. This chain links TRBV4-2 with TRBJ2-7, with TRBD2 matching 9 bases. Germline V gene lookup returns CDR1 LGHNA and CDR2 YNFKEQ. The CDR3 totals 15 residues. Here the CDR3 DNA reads TGTGCCAGCAGTCAAGTGTCTAGCGGGGCATACGAGCAGTACTTC. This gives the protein CASSQVSSGAYEQYF.

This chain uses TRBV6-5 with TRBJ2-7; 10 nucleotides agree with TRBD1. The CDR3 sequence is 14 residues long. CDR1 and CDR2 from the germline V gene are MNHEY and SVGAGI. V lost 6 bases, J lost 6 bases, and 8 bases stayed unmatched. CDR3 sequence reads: CASRGDRGFFEQYF. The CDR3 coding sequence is TGTGCCAGCAGGGGGGACAGGGGCTTTTTCGAGCAGTACTTC.

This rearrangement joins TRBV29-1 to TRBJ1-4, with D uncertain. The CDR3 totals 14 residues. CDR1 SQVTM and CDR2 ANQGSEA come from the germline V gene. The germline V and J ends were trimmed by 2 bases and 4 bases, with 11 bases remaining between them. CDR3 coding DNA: TGCAGCGTTGAATTCCCGCCAGATAATGAAAAACTGTTTTTT. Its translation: CSVEFPPDNEKLFF.